This T cell receptor (beta chain) was sequenced for a study of T cell responses to AZD1222 COVID-19 vaccine. Study-wide results and caveats: All repertoire sampling was performed exclusively after the peak T cell response. Spike-specific TCR breadth and depth were elevated following two AZD1222 doses. Baseline serostatus was positive in only 5 to 7 AZD1222 recipients. Reportedly, nearly half of unique spike TCRs recognized epitopes outside B.1.351/B.1.1.7 mutations.

Assay: immunoSEQ multiplex PCR; the TCRdb copy retains only in-frame clones and omits some. The table has about 110,000 clones, around 90% seen once. This clone was counted a single time. Its antigen is undetermined. This CDR3 contains 14 residues. Source: peripheral blood, taken 28 days after the second AZD1222 dose. The chain has TRBV21-1 and TRBJ1-5. TRBV21-1 is recorded as a pseudogene. The source is an adult who received the AZD1222 COVID-19 vaccine. DNA for the CDR3: TGTGCCAGCAGCTCATATGGTCGGGATCAGCCCCAGCATTTT. This encodes CASSSYGRDQPQHF.